These 6 T cell receptor beta chains came from one sample sequenced in a study of blood T cell repertoires in COVID-19. The protocol was immunoSEQ multiplex PCR, while the TCRdb copy is restricted to in-frame clones and leaves out a portion. Altogether approximately 110,000 clones are present, around 74% being singletons, with the ten largest covering approximately 6%. The sample consisted of peripheral blood. The receptors derive from an elderly man with COVID-19, enrolled during active disease.

This clone was counted many times. The chain recombines TRBV19 with TRBJ2-1; the match to TRBD2 covers 7 bases. Unmatched junction bases numbered 8, after V lost 3 bases and J lost 6 bases. Germline CDR1 LNHDA, CDR2 SQIVND (reference sequence). CDR3 size: 15 residues. CDR3 sequence reads: CASSISTGGPNEQFF. The CDR3 nucleotides read TGTGCCAGTAGTATCAGTACGGGAGGTCCCAATGAGCAGTTCTTC.

The V gene is TRBV28, the J gene TRBJ2-6; D gene ambiguous. The CDR3 totals 14 residues. The germline CDR1 and CDR2 sequences are MDHEN and SYDVKM. Trimming cost V 5 bases and J 0 bases, with 5 bases left between them. CDR3 coding DNA: TGTGCCAGCAGTACAACCTCTGGGGCCAACGTCCTGACTTTC. It specifies CASSTTSGANVLTF.

This clone was detected only a few times. The chain couples TRBV3-1 (or the pseudogene TRBV3-2) to TRBJ1-6; no clear D gene. CDR1 and CDR2 (germline): LGHDT, YNNKEL (reference sequence). The CDR3 spans 13 residues. Between the trimmed V and J ends, which lost 0 bases and 12 bases, there was a span of 9 bases. The CDR3 DNA sequence: TGTGCCAGCAGCCAAGAGTCGGGAGGACCCCTCCACTTT. Its translation: CASSQESGGPLHF.

The gene calls are TRBV7-2 and TRBJ2-1; TRBD1 matches 9 bases. J was trimmed by 15 bases and V by 3 bases; bases with no gene match: 9. The CDR3 is 13 residues long. Germline CDR1 SGHTA, CDR2 FQGNSA. The CDR3 DNA sequence: TGTGCCAGCAGCTTCGGTTTGGGACAGGGCAGGTTCTTC. Translation: CASSFGLGQGRFF.

The V gene is TRBV3-1 (or the pseudogene TRBV3-2), the J gene TRBJ2-7; 9 bases map to TRBD2. In germline, CDR1 is LGHDT, CDR2 YNNKEL (reference sequence). With 4 bases clipped from V and 7 bases from J, the junction kept 2 bases outside the gene matches. The CDR3 length is 12 residues. CDR3 bases: TGTGCCAGCAGCCGTCTAGCGGGGGAGCAGTACTTC. Its translation: CASSRLAGEQYF.

The chain joins TRBV6-5 to TRBJ2-1; 14 bases fit TRBD2. The V and J ends lost 6 bases and 9 bases, in that order; junction bases with no gene match: 7. The CDR3 is 15 amino acids. The germline gives CDR1 MNHEY, CDR2 SVGAGI. Here the CDR3 reads CASRIGLAGGGEQFF. The DNA of the CDR3 is TGTGCCAGCAGAATCGGACTAGCGGGAGGCGGTGAGCAGTTCTTC.